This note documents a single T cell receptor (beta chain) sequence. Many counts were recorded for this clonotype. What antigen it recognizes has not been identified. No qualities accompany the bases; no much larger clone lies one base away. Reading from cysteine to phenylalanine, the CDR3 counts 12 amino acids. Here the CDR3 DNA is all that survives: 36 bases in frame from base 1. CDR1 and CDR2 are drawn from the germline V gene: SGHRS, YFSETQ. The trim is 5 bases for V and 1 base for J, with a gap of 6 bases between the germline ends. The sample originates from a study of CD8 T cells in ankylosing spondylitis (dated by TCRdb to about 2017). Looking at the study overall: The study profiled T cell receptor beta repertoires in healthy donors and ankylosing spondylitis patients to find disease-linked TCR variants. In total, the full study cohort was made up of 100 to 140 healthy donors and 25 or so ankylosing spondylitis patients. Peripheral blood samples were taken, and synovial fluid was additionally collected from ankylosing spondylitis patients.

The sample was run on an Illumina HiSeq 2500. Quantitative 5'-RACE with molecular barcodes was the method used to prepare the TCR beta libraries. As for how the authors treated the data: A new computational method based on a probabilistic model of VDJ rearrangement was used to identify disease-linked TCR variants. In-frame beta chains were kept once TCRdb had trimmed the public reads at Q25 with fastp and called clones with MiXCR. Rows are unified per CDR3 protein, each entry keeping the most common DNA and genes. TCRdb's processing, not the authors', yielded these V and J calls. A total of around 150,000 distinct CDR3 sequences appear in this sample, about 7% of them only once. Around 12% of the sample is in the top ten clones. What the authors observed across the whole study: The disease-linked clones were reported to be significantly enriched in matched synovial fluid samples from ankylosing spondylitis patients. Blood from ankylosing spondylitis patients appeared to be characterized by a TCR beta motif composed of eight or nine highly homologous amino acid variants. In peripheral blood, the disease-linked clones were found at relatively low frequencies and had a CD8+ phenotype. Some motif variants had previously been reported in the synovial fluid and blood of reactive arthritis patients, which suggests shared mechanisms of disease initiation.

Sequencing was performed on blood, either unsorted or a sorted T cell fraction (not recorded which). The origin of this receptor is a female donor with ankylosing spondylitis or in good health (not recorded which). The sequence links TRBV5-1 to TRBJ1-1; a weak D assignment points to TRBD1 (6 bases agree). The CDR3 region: CASRQGNTEAFF. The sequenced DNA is TGCGCCAGCAGACAGGGGAACACTGAAGCTTTCTTT.